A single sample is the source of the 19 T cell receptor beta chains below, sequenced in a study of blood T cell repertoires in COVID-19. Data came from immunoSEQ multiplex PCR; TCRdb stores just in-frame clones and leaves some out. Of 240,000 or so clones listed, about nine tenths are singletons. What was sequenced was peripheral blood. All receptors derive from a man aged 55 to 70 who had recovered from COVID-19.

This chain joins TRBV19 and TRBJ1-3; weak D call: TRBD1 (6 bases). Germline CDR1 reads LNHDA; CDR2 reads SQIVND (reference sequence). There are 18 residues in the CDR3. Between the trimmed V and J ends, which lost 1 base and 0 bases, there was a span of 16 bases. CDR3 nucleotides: TGTGCCAGTAGTATAGTTGCGGATCAGGGACACTCTGGAAACACCATATATTTT. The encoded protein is CASSIVADQGHSGNTIYF.

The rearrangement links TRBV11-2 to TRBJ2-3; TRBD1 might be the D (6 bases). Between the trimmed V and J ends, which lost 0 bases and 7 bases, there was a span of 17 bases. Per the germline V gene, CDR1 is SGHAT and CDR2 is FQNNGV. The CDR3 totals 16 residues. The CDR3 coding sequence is TGTGCCAGCAGCTTAGAGGGACACCTAGTCCATTATACGCAGTATTTT. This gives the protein CASSLEGHLVHYTQYF.

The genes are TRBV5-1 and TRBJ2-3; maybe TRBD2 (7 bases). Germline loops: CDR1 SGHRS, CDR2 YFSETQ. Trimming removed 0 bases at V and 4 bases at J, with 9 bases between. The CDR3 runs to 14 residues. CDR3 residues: CASSLEGGADTQYF. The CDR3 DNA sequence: TGCGCCAGCAGCTTGGAAGGGGGGGCAGATACGCAGTATTTT.

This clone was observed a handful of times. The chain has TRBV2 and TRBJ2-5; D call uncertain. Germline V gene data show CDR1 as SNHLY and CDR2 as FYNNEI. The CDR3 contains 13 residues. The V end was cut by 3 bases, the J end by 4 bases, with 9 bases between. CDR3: CASSERYRETQYF. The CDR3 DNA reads TGTGCCAGCAGTGAGCGGTACCGAGAGACCCAGTACTTC. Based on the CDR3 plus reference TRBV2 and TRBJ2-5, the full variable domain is EPEVTQTPSHQVTQMGQEVILRCVPISNHLYFYWYRQILGQKVEFLVSFYNNEISEKSEIFDDQFSVERPDGSNFTLKIRSTKLEDSAMYFCASSERYRETQYFGPGTRLLVL.

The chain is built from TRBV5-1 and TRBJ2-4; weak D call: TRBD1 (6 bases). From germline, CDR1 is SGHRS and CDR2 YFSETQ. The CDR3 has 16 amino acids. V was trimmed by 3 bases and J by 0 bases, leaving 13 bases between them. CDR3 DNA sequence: TGCGCCAGCAGCTCGCAGGGGACCCTAGCCAAAAACATTCAGTACTTC. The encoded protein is CASSSQGTLAKNIQYF.

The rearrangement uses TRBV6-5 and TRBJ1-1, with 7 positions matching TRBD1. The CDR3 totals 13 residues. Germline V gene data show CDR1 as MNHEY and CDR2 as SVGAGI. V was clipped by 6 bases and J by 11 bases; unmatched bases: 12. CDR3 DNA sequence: TGTGCCAGCAGAGCCGGACAGGTCTATGGGGCTTTCTTT. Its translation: CASRAGQVYGAFF.

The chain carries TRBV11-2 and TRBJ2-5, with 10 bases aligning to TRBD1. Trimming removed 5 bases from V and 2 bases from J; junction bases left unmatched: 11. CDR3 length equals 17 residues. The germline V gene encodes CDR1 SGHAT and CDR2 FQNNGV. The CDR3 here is CASSRTGQGLVQETQYF. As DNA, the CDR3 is TGTGCCAGCAGCCGCACGGGACAGGGGTTGGTACAAGAGACCCAGTACTTC. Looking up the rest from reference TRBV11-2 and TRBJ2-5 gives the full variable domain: EAGVAQSPRYKIIEKRQSVAFWCNPISGHATLYWYQQILGQGPKLLIQFQNNGVVDDSQLPKDRFSAERLKGVDSTLKIQPAKLEDSAVYLCASSRTGQGLVQETQYFGPGTRLLVL.

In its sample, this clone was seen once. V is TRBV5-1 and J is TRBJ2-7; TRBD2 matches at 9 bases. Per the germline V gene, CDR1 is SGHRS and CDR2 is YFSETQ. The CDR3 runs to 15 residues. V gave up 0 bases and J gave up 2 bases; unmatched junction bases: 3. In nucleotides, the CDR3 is TGCGCCAGCAGCTTGGGCGGGGGGGACACCTACGAGCAGTACTTC. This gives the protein CASSLGGGDTYEQYF.

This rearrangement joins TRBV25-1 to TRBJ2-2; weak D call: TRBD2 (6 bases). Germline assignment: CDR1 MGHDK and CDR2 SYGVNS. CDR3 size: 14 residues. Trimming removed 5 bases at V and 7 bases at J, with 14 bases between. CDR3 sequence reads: CASSRGGIGGELFF. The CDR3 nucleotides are TGTGCCAGCAGTCGAGGAGGGATCGGCGGGGAGCTGTTTTTT.

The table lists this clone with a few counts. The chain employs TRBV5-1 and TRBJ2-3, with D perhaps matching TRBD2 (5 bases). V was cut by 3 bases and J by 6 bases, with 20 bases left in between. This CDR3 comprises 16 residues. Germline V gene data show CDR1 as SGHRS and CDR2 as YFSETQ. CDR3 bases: TGCGCCAGCAGCTACTGGAACACCCTACGAGGGGATACGCAGTATTTT. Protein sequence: CASSYWNTLRGDTQYF.

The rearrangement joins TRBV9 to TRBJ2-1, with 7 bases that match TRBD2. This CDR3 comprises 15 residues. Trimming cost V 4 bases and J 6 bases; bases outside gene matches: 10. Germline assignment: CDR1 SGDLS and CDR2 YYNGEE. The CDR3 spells CASSPGLRVSNEQFF. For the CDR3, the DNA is TGTGCCAGCAGCCCGGGACTAAGGGTGAGCAATGAGCAGTTCTTC.

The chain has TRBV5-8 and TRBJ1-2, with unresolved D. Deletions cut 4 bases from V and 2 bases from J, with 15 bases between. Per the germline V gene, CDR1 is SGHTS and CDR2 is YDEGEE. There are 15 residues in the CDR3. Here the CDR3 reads CASSMPGRGNYGYTF. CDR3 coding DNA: TGTGCCAGCAGCATGCCAGGACGGGGAAACTATGGCTACACCTTC.

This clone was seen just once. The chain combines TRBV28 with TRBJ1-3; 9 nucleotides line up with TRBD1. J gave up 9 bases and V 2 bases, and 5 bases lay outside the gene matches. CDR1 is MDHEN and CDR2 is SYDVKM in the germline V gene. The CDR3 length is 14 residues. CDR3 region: CASSLHGQGTTIYF. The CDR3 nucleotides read TGTGCCAGCAGTTTACACGGACAGGGGACCACCATATATTTT. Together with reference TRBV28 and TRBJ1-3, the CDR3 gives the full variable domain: DVKVTQSSRYLVKRTGEKVFLECVQDMDHENMFWYRQDPGLGLRLIYFSYDVKMKEKGDIPEGYSVSREKKERFSLILESASTNQTSMYLCASSLHGQGTTIYFGEGSWLTVV.

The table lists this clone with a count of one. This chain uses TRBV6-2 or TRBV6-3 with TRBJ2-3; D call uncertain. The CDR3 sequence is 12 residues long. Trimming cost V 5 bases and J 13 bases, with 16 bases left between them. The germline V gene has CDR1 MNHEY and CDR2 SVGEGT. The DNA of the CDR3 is TGTGCCAGCAGTCCCGCGGCTCTTGAGAAGTATTTT. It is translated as CASSPAALEKYF.

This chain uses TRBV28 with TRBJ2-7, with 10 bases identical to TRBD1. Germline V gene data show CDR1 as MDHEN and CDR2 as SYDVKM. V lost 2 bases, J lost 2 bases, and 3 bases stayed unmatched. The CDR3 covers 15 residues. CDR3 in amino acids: CASSLTGTGAYEQYV. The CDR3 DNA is TGTGCCAGCAGTTTAACCGGGACAGGGGCCTACGAGCAGTACGTC.

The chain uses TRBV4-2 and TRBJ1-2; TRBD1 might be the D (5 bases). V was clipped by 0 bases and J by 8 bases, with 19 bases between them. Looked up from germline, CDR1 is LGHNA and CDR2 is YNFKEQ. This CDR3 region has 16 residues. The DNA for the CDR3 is TGTGCCAGCAGCCAAGATAGACTGAGCGACAGTGCCGGCTACACCTTC. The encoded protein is CASSQDRLSDSAGYTF.

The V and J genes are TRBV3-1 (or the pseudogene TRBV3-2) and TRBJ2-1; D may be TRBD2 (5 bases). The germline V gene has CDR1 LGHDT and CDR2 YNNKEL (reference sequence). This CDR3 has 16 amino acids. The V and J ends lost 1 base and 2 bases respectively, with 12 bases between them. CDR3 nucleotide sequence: TGTGCCAGCAGCCAAGTGCCGGCGGGCACCTACAATGAGCAGTTCTTC. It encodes CASSQVPAGTYNEQFF.

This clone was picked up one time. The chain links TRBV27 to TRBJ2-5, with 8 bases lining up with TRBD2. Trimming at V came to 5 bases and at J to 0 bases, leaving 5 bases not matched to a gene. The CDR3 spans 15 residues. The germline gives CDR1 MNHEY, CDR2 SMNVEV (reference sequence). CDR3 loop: CASSIGGGYQETQYF. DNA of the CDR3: TGTGCCAGCAGTATCGGGGGGGGGTACCAAGAGACCCAGTACTTC.

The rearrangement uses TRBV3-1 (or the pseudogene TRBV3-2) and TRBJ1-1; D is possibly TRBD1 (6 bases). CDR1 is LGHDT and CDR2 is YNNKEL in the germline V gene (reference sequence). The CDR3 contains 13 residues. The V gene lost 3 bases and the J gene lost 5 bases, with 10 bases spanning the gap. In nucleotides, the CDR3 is TGTGCCAGCAGCCAGGGGGCAAGAACTGAAGCTTTCTTT. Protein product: CASSQGARTEAFF.